The text below deals with one T cell receptor (beta chain). Its antigen is as yet unknown. The sample comes from a study of shared clonotypes between healthy human individuals. The CDR3 runs to 20 residues. Trimming took 2 bases from V and 0 from J; bases not matched to a gene: 16. From germline, CDR1 is SGHVS and CDR2 FQNEAQ. CD4+ cells yielded CD45RA+ naive and CD45RA-negative memory subsets. The protocol was immunoSEQ multiplex PCR, while the TCRdb copy is restricted to in-frame clones and leaves out a portion. The table lists about 1.5 million clones, around 98% of them singletons. Findings of the study overall: Naive subsets usually exceeded memory subsets in estimated richness. Generation probabilities were higher for clonotypes shared across all four sorted-subset donors than for unshared ones.

The chain has TRBV7-8 and TRBJ2-7, with 10 bases that match TRBD1. The material sequenced was naive CD4+ T cells sorted from blood. Subset defined: CD45RA+ positively selected. The sequence was collected from a man under 40 in good health. The CDR3 reads CASSLRLRDRGPVSSYEQYF. In DNA form, the CDR3 reads TGTGCCAGCAGCTTACGACTCCGGGACAGGGGTCCCGTTAGCTCCTACGAGCAGTACTTC.